This is a list of T cell receptor beta chains from one sample in a study of CD4 T cells in relation to SARS-CoV-2 and coronaviruses. Profiling relied on immunoSEQ multiplex PCR, and the TCRdb table lists in-frame clones only, not all of them. The sample carries about 24,000 clones, over 70% recorded once. These TCRs are of unknown antigen specificity. Material for sequencing was CD4+ T cells from PBMCs, cultured in vitro. These receptors were collected from a human donor in good health. Each CDR3 is given with its conserved first and last residue. D genes are given only for firm matches.

d_call	cdr3_length	v_call	j_call	cdr3_aa
.	13	TRBV5-4	TRBJ1-2	CASSMTVRDGYTF
.	14	TRBV19	TRBJ1-3	CASRRAFSGNTIYF
.	14	TRBV6-1	TRBJ2-1	CASSEDASFGEQFF
.	15	TRBV5-4	TRBJ2-5	CASSSRQQNKETQYF
.	14	TRBV3-1/TRBV3-2	TRBJ2-3	CASSPFSKVDTQYF
TRBD2	15	TRBV27	TRBJ2-7	CASRDLAGGSYEQYF
.	12	TRBV28	TRBJ1-6	CATGSYNSPLHF
TRBD1	12	TRBV30	TRBJ1-1	CAWGTGYTEAFF
.	14	TRBV12-5	TRBJ1-1	CASGLTRPNTEAFF
.	14	TRBV5-4	TRBJ2-5	CASSAQGSAETQYF
.	13	TRBV3-1/TRBV3-2	TRBJ1-5	CASSPSPPQPQHF
TRBD2	19	TRBV15	TRBJ2-4	CATSSAGTSGGLAKNIQYF
TRBD1	14	TRBV27	TRBJ1-4	CASRHRGRGEKLFF
.	15	TRBV6-5	TRBJ1-3	CASSRTDRLGDTIYF
.	14	TRBV6-5	TRBJ1-2	CASSRIQGLYGYTF
.	14	TRBV3-1/TRBV3-2	TRBJ1-1	CASSLRDAGTEAFF
TRBD1	18	TRBV5-1	TRBJ1-3	CASSIRDRASTTGNTIYF
.	13	TRBV3-1/TRBV3-2	TRBJ1-2	CASSQGTNYGYTF
TRBD1	15	TRBV7-8	TRBJ1-6	CASSSLQGRSSPLYF
.	15	TRBV3-1/TRBV3-2	TRBJ2-2	CASSQRGTNTGELFF
.	14	TRBV18	TRBJ2-5	CASSPLGVQETQYF
TRBD1	13	TRBV19	TRBJ2-7	CASSFPDRDEQYF
TRBD1	13	TRBV7-9	TRBJ1-5	CASSPDRVQPQHF
.	20	TRBV18	TRBJ2-5	CASSPLTEPGPNASQETQYF
.	15	TRBV30	TRBJ1-5	CAWSEALYSNQPQHF
TRBD2	16	TRBV5-3	TRBJ2-1	CARSLTSGSSYNEQFF
.	13	TRBV6-5	TRBJ2-7	CASSPLRLREQYF
.	13	TRBV10-2	TRBJ1-2	CASSELGGYGYTF
.	13	TRBV2	TRBJ2-2	CASRGRPDGELFF
TRBD2	17	TRBV5-1	TRBJ2-1	CASSPAHGGTTYNEQFF
.	12	TRBV19	TRBJ1-1	CASSIKNTEAFF
TRBD1	17	TRBV7-9	TRBJ2-5	CASSLSAQGQGWETQYF
.	13	TRBV20-1	TRBJ2-2	CSASLVGTGELFF
TRBD1	15	TRBV5-1	TRBJ2-7	CASSTGQASPYEQYF
TRBD1	14	TRBV30	TRBJ1-1	CAWSADRQNTEAFF
.	16	TRBV4-1	TRBJ1-6	CASSQALQGDNSPLHF